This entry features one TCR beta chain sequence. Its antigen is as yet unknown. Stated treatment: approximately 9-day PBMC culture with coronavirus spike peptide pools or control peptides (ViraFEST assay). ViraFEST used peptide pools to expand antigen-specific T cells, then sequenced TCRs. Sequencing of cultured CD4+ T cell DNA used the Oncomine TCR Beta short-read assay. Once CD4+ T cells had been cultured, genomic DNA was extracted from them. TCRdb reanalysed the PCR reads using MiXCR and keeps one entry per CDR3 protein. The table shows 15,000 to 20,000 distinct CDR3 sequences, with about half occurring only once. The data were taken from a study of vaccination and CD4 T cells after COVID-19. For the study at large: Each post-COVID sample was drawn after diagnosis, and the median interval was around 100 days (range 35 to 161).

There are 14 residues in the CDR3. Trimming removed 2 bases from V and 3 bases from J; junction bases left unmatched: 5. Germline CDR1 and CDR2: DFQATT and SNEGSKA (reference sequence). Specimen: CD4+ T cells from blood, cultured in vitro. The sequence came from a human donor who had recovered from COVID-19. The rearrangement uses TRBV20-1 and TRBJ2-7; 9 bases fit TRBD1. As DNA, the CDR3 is TGCAGTGCTAGATTTCCGGGACAGGGCTACGAGCAGTACTTC. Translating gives CSARFPGQGYEQYF.